Listed below are T cell receptor beta chains from one sample, sequenced in a study of blood T cell repertoires in COVID-19. Profiled with immunoSEQ multiplex PCR; TCRdb holds only in-frame clones, not every one. The table includes 470,000 or so clones, 80% to 90% detected once. Sample: peripheral blood. The receptors derive from a human donor in a cohort sampled during active COVID-19. The conserved cysteine and the conserved F or W are not part of the CDR3 here.

J: TRBJ1-1; V: TRBV6-5; CDR3: ASSYDLGGMNTEAF
J: TRBJ1-4; V: TRBV5-5; CDR3: ASSQDSLKLF
J: TRBJ1-2; V: TRBV6-5; CDR3: ASSYEVAYGYT
J: TRBJ1-4; V: TRBV16; CDR3: ASSQEAGQAIQSTNEKLF
J: TRBJ2-7; V: TRBV19; CDR3: ASSIAGQGRREQY
J: TRBJ1-1; V: TRBV19; CDR3: ASTQQVNTEAF
J: TRBJ1-1; V: TRBV5-1; CDR3: ASSLSSGGVQTEAF
J: TRBJ1-1; V: TRBV7-9; CDR3: ASSPQTVPNTEAF
J: TRBJ2-3; V: TRBV19; CDR3: ASKQREGTDTQY
J: TRBJ1-5; V: TRBV11-2; CDR3: ASRSVNNQPQH